This TCR beta chain was identified in a study of T cell responses to AZD1222 COVID-19 vaccine. V was pared by 0 bases and J by 5 bases, with 13 bases between. CDR3 length: 15 amino acids. Germline V gene lookup returns CDR1 SEHNR and CDR2 FQNEAQ (reference sequence). Profiled with immunoSEQ multiplex PCR; TCRdb holds only in-frame clones, not every one. This table holds 130,000 or so clones, roughly nine tenths found once. Study outcomes and limitations: Donor demographics were predominantly white British with a female majority; clonal diversity may be underestimated. Spike-wide coverage was observed for vaccine-associated CD4 TCRs, with dominant responses at 160-218 and 743-854.

The sample holds one count of this clone. The antigen remains undetermined. The V call is TRBV7-9, the J call TRBJ1-2; D perhaps matches TRBD1 (6 bases). This specimen was peripheral blood, taken on day 0 of AZD1222 vaccination. The clonotype was recovered from an adult in good health. The CDR3 sequence is CASSLAGARAYGYTF. The CDR3 bases are TGTGCCAGCAGCTTAGCGGGGGCCAGGGCATATGGCTACACCTTC.